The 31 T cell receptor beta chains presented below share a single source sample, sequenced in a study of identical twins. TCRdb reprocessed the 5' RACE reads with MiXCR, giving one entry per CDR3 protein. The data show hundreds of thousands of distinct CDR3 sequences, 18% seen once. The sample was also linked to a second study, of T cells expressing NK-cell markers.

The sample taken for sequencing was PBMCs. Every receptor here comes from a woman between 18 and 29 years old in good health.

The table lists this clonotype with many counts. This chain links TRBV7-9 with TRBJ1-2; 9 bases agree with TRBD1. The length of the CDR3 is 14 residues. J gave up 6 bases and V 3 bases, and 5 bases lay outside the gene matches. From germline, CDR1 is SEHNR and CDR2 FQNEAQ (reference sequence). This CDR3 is CASSFRDRAHGYTF. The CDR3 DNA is TGTGCCAGCAGCTTCCGGGACAGGGCTCATGGCTACACCTTC.

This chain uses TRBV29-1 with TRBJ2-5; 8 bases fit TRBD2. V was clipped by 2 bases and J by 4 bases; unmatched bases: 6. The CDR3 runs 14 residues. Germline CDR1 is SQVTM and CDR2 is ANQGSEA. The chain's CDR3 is CSVESGTRGETQYF. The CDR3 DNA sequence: TGCAGCGTTGAATCTGGGACTAGGGGAGAGACCCAGTACTTC.

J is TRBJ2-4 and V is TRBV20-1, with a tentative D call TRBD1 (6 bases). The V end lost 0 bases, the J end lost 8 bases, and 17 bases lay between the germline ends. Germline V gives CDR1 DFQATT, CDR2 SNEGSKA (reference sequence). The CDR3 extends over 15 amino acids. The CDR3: CSARDPGTTSHIQYF. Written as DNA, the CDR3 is TGCAGTGCTAGAGATCCCGGGACAACTTCGCACATTCAGTACTTC.

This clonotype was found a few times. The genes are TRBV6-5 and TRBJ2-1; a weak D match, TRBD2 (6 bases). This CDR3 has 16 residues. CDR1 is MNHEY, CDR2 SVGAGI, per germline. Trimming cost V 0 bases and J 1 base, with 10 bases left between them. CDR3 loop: CASSYSIADSYNEQFF. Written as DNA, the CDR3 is TGTGCCAGCAGTTACTCTATAGCGGATTCCTACAATGAGCAGTTCTTC.

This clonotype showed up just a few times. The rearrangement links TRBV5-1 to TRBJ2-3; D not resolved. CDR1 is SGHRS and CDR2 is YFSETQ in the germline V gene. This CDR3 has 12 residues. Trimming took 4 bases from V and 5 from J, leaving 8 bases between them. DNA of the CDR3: TGCGCCAGCAGCGCCACAATAGATACGCAGTATTTT. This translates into CASSATIDTQYF.

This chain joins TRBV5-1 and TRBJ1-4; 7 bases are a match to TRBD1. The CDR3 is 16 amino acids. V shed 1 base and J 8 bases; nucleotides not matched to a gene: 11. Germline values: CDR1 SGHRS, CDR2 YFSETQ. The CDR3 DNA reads TGCGCCAGCAGCTTGATGTCCGACAGGGTTGGAGAAAAACTGTTTTTT. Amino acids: CASSLMSDRVGEKLFF.

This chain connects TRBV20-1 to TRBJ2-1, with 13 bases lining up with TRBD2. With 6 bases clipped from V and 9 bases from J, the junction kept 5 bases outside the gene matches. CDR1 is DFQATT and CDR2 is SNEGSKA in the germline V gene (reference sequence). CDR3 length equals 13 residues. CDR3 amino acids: CSARLAGGSEQFF. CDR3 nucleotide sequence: TGCAGTGCCAGACTAGCGGGAGGCAGTGAGCAGTTCTTC.

The CDR3 region is CASSLNRAGELFF. CDR3 nucleotide sequence: TGTGCCAGCAGCTTAAACCGAGCGGGGGAGCTGTTTTTT. The chain uses TRBV7-2 and TRBJ2-2; the D is unclear. The CDR3 extends over 13 amino acids. The V end was cut by 2 bases, the J end by 8 bases, with 9 bases between. Germline CDR1 and CDR2: SGHTA and FQGNSA.

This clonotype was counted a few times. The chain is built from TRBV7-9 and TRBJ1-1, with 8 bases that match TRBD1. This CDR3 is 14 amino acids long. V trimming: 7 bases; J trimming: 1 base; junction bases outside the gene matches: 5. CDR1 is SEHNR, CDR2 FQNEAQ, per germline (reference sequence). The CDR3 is CASKGQATNTEAFF. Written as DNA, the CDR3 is TGTGCCAGCAAGGGACAGGCGACGAACACTGAAGCTTTCTTT.

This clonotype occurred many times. Here the CDR3 DNA reads TGCAGTGCTTTACGGCCGGACAGGGCCAAAAACATTCAGTACTTC. Translating gives CSALRPDRAKNIQYF. V is TRBV20-1 and J is TRBJ2-4; the match to TRBD1 covers 7 bases. This CDR3 contains 15 residues. Trimming took 5 bases from V and 1 from J; bases not matched to a gene: 8. CDR1 and CDR2 (germline): DFQATT, SNEGSKA (reference sequence).

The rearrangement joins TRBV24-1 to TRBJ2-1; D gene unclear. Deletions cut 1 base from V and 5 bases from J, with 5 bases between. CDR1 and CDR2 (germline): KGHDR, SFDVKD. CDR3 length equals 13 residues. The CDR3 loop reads CATSDFPHNEQFF. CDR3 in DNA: TGTGCCACCAGTGATTTCCCTCACAATGAGCAGTTCTTC.

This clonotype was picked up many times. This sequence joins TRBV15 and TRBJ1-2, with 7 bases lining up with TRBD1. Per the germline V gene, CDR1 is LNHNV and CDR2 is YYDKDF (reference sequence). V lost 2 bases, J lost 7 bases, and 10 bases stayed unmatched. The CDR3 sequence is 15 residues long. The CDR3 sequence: CATSRSYDREGGYTF. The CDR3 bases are TGTGCCACCAGCAGATCTTATGACAGGGAGGGTGGCTACACCTTC.

This chain's CDR3 is CASSRRNEGGASYEQYF. As DNA, the CDR3 is TGTGCCAGCAGCCGTCGGAATGAGGGGGGAGCTTCCTACGAGCAGTACTTC. The rearrangement uses TRBV4-2 and TRBJ2-7; perhaps D is TRBD1 or TRBD2 (6 bases each). The germline V gene encodes CDR1 LGHNA and CDR2 YNFKEQ. CDR3 size: 17 residues. The germline V and J ends were trimmed by 4 bases and 1 base, with 20 bases remaining between them.

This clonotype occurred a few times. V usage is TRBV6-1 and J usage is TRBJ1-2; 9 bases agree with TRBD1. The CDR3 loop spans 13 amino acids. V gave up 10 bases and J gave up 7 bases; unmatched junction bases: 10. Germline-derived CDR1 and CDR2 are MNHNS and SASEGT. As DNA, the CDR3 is TGTGCCACGGGGACAGGGACCATGAGTGGCTACACCTTC. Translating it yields CATGTGTMSGYTF.

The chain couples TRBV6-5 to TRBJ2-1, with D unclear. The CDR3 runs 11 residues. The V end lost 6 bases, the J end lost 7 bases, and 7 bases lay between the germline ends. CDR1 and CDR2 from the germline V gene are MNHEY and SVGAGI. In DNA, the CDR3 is TGTGCCAGCAGCGCGCCTAATGAGCAGTTCTTC. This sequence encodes CASSAPNEQFF.

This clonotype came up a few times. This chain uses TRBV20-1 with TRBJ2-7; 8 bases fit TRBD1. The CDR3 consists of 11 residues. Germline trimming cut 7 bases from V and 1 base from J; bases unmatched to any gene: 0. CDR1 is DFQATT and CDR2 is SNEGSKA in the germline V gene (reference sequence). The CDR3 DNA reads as TGCAGTGGACAGGGGTCCTACGAGCAGTACTTC. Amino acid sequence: CSGQGSYEQYF.

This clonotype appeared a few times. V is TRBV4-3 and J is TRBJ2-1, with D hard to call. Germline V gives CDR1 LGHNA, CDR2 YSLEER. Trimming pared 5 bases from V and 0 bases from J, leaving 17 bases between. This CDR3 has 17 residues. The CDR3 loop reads CASSLGSPGASYNEQFF. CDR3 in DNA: TGCGCCAGCAGCTTAGGGTCCCCGGGTGCCTCCTACAATGAGCAGTTCTTC.

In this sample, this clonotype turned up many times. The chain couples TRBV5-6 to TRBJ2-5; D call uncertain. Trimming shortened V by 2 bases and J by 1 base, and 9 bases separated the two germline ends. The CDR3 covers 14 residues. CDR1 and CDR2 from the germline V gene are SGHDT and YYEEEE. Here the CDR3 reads CASSFRATQETQYF. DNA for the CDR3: TGTGCCAGCAGCTTCCGGGCAACCCAAGAGACCCAGTACTTC.

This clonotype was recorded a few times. The CDR3 sequence is CASSQAAGTSVPDTQYF. In nucleotides, the CDR3 is TGCGCCAGCAGCCAAGCGGCCGGGACTAGCGTTCCAGATACGCAGTATTTT. This sequence joins TRBV4-3 and TRBJ2-3; 10 bases agree with TRBD2. Looked up from germline, CDR1 is LGHNA and CDR2 is YSLEER. The CDR3 totals 17 residues. V shed 1 base, J shed 4 bases, and the junction held 8 bases outside the gene matches.

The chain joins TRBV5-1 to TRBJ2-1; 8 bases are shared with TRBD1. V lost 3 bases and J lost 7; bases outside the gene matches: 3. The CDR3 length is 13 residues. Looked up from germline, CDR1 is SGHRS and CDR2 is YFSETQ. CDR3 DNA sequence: TGCGCCAGCAGCTGGACAGGGCGAAATGAGCAGTTCTTC. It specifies CASSWTGRNEQFF.

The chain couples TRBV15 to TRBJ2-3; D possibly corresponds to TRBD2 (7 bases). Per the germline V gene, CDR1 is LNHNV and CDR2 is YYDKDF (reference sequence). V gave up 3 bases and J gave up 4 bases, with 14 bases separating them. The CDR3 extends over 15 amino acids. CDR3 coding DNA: TGTGCCACCAGCAGGGTCACGGGGGGCGCAGATACGCAGTATTTT. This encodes CATSRVTGGADTQYF.

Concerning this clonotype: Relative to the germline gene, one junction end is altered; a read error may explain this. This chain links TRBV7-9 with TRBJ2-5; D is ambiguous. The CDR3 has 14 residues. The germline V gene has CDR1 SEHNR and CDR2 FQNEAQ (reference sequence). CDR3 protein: CASSKPGEAKPRSF. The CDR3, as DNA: TGTGCCAGCAGTAAGCCGGGTGAGGCTAAACCAAGGAGTTTC.

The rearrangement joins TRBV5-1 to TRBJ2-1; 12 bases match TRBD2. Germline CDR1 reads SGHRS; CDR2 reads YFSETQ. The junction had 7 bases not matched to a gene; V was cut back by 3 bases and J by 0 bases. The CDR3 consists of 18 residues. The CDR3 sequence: CASSSTSGRMSSYNEQFF. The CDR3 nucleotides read TGCGCCAGCAGCTCCACTAGCGGGAGGATGAGCTCCTACAATGAGCAGTTCTTC.

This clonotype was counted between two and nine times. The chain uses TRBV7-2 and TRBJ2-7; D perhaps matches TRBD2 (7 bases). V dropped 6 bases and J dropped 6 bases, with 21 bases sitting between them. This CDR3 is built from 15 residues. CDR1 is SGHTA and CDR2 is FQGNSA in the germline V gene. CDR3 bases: TGTGCCAGCAGAAAGGGGGAGGGCCGATTCGGCGAGCAGTACTTC. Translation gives CASRKGEGRFGEQYF.

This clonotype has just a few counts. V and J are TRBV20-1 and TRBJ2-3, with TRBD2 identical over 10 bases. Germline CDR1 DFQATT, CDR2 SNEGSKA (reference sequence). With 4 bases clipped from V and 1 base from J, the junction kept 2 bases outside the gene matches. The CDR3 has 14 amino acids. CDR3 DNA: TGCAGTGCTAACCTAGCGGGGGGCACAGATACGCAGTATTTT. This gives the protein CSANLAGGTDTQYF.

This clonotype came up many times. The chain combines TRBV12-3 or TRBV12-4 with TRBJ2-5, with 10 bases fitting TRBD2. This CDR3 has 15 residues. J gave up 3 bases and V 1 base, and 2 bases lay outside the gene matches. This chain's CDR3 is CASSLGLAGEETQYF. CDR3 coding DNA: TGTGCCAGCAGTTTAGGGCTAGCGGGGGAAGAGACCCAGTACTTC.

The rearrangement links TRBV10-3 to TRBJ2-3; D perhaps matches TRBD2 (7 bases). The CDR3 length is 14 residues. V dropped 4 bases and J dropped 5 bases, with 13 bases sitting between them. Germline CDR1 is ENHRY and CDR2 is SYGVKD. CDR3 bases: TGTGCCATCAGTGTGGGGGGGCGCATAGATACGCAGTATTTT. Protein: CAISVGGRIDTQYF.

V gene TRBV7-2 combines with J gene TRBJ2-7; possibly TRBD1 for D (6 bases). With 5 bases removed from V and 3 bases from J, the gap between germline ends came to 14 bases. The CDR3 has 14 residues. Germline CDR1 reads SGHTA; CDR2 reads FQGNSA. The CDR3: CASSPVGGFYEQYF. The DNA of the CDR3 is TGTGCCAGCAGCCCCGTTGGGGGCTTCTACGAGCAGTACTTC.

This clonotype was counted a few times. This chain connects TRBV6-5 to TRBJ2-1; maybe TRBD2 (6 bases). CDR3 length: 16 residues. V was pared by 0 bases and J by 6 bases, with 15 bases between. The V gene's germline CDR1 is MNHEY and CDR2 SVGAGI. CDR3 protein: CASSYSVQGGSNEQFF. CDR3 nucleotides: TGTGCCAGCAGTTACTCAGTCCAGGGAGGATCCAATGAGCAGTTCTTC.

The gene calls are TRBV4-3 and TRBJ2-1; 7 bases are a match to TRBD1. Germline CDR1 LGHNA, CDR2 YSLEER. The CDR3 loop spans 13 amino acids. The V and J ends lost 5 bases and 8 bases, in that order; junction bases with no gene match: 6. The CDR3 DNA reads TGCGCCAGCAGCTCGGGACAGAGCGATGAGCAGTTCTTC. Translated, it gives CASSSGQSDEQFF.

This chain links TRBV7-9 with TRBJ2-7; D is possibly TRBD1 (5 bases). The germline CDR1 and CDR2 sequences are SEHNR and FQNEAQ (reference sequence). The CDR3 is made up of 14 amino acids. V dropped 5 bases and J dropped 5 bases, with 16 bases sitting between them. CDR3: CASSPRGEGDEQYF. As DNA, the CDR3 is TGTGCCAGCAGCCCTAGAGGTGAAGGGGACGAGCAGTACTTC.